Each of the 31 T cell receptor beta chains below was sequenced from the same sample in a study of cytomegalovirus exposure and HLA in healthy donors. PCR employed 60 Vbeta and 13 Jbeta primers. The assay was immunoSEQ multiplex PCR, and TCRdb's table has in-frame clones only and misses some. Its table lists approximately 51,000 clones. Sequenced material: PBMCs. All receptors derive from a man aged 35-49 years in good health and CMV-seropositive.

The chain links TRBV10-1 to TRBJ2-2; 8 bases align to TRBD1. Trimming took 6 bases from V and 7 from J; bases not matched to a gene: 13. The CDR3 covers 16 residues. CDR1 is WNHNN, CDR2 SYGVQD, per germline (reference sequence). The CDR3 sequence: CASRVGRGQVIGELFF. The CDR3 nucleotides read TGCGCCAGCAGGGTAGGTCGGGGACAGGTCATCGGGGAGCTGTTTTTT.

J is TRBJ2-5 and V is TRBV7-9; D remains ambiguous. Germline V gives CDR1 SEHNR, CDR2 FQNEAQ (reference sequence). Trimming removed 3 bases from V and 4 bases from J, with 15 bases in between. The CDR3 is 15 residues long. In nucleotides, the CDR3 is TGTGCCAGCAGCTTGTTGGGCCAATCGAGAGAGACCCAGTACTTC. Protein product: CASSLLGQSRETQYF.

V gene TRBV7-9 combines with J gene TRBJ2-3; 11 nucleotides line up with TRBD2. CDR3 length: 15 amino acids. The germline CDR1 and CDR2 sequences are SEHNR and FQNEAQ (reference sequence). Unmatched junction bases numbered 6, after V lost 0 bases and J lost 10 bases. The chain's CDR3 is CASSLAPLAGGAQYF. As DNA, the CDR3 is TGTGCCAGCAGCTTAGCCCCCCTAGCGGGAGGTGCGCAGTATTTT.

The chain recombines TRBV7-2 with TRBJ2-3, with TRBD2 matching over 13 bases. V dropped 5 bases and J dropped 5; count of bases not matched to a gene: 4. The CDR3 loop spans 15 amino acids. Germline V gene sequence: CDR1 SGHTA, CDR2 FQGNSA. Written as DNA, the CDR3 is TGTGCCAGCAGCGGACTAGCGGGAGTTGGAGATACGCAGTATTTT. Its translation: CASSGLAGVGDTQYF.

The chain joins TRBV2 to TRBJ2-5; 16 positions agree with TRBD2. The ends lost 5 bases at V and 5 bases at J; junction bases unmatched: 5. CDR3 length equals 16 residues. CDR1 is SNHLY, CDR2 FYNNEI, per germline. The CDR3 region is CASSPGLAGGLETQYF. As DNA, the CDR3 is TGTGCCAGCAGTCCGGGACTAGCGGGGGGGCTTGAGACCCAGTACTTC.

The chain links TRBV10-3 to TRBJ2-5, with 9 bases fitting TRBD2. CDR3 length: 14 amino acids. Looked up from germline, CDR1 is ENHRY and CDR2 is SYGVKD. V trimming: 6 bases; J trimming: 6 bases; junction bases outside the gene matches: 8. The CDR3 loop is CAIRPGLADQTQYF. For the CDR3, the DNA is TGTGCCATCAGACCGGGACTAGCTGATCAGACCCAGTACTTC.

The chain has TRBV29-1 and TRBJ1-2; 7 bases align to TRBD1. The CDR3 loop spans 15 amino acids. The germline V gene encodes CDR1 SQVTM and CDR2 ANQGSEA. V lost 0 bases, J lost 0 bases, and 4 bases stayed unmatched. The CDR3 sequence is CSVEDPGTANYGYTF. As DNA, the CDR3 is TGCAGCGTTGAAGATCCCGGGACAGCTAACTATGGCTACACCTTC.

The chain has TRBV7-2 and TRBJ1-4; TRBD1 agrees at 8 bases. V lost 4 bases to trimming and J lost 4 bases; unmatched junction nucleotides: 5. The CDR3 consists of 15 residues. Germline V CDR1 and CDR2: SGHTA, FQGNSA. CDR3 nucleotide sequence: TGTGCCAGCAGCTCGGGCGGACAGGGTAATGAAAAACTGTTTTTT. Amino acid sequence: CASSSGGQGNEKLFF.

This rearrangement joins TRBV2 to TRBJ1-5; D gene uncertain. In germline, CDR1 is SNHLY, CDR2 FYNNEI. The CDR3 covers 13 residues. The V gene lost 5 bases and the J gene lost 9 bases, with 14 bases spanning the gap. The CDR3 nucleotides read TGTGCCAGCAGTCCCGTGGCCCCAGGGCCCCAGCATTTT. Its protein is CASSPVAPGPQHF.

The chain carries TRBV18 and TRBJ2-5; TRBD1 is a possible D gene (6 bases). The CDR3 is 16 residues long. The germline gives CDR1 KGHSH, CDR2 LQKENI. V was shortened by 4 bases and J by 1 base, with 16 bases between the two germline ends. CDR3 sequence (DNA): TGTGCCAGCTCACTCTATTCCACAGGGTTCCAAGAGACCCAGTACTTC. This gives the protein CASSLYSTGFQETQYF. Full variable domain (remainder filled in from reference TRBV18 and TRBJ2-5): NAGVMQNPRHLVRRRGQEARLRCSPMKGHSHVYWYRQLPEEGLKFMVYLQKENIIDESGMPKERFSAEFPKEGPSILRIQQVVRGDSAAYFCASSLYSTGFQETQYFGPGTRLLVL.

The V and J genes are TRBV2 and TRBJ2-1; 13 bases fit TRBD2. Germline CDR1 and CDR2: SNHLY and FYNNEI. The CDR3 length is 17 residues. Trimming removed 5 bases from V and 7 bases from J; junction bases left unmatched: 11. CDR3 nucleotides: TGTGCCAGCAGTCTAAGCTGGACTAGCGGGGGACGGAATGAGCAGTTCTTC. The encoded protein is CASSLSWTSGGRNEQFF.

This chain joins TRBV6-5 and TRBJ2-7, with D perhaps TRBD1 (6 bases). The ends were cut back, 4 bases at V and 0 bases at J, with 10 bases in the middle. In germline, CDR1 is MNHEY, CDR2 SVGAGI. This CDR3 has 14 amino acids. The CDR3 protein is CASSLGANSYEQYF. CDR3 DNA: TGTGCCAGCAGTTTGGGGGCGAACTCCTACGAGCAGTACTTC.

V gene TRBV7-2 combines with J gene TRBJ2-7; 11 nucleotides line up with TRBD1. CDR1 and CDR2 from the germline V gene are SGHTA and FQGNSA. The CDR3 loop spans 15 amino acids. The trim removed 5 bases at V and 5 bases at J, leaving 8 bases unmatched. For the CDR3, the DNA is TGTGCCAGCAGCATGACCGGGACAGGGGGGGACGAGCAGTACTTC. Encoded protein: CASSMTGTGGDEQYF.

The rearrangement joins TRBV11-2 to TRBJ2-7; no definite D call. The V and J ends lost 5 bases and 3 bases respectively, with 20 bases between them. Germline CDR1 reads SGHAT; CDR2 reads FQNNGV. The CDR3 totals 16 residues. As DNA, the CDR3 is TGTGCCAGCAGCCCCCTTACAGCCCGCTCCCTCTACGAGCAGTACTTC. It yields the protein CASSPLTARSLYEQYF.

This chain joins TRBV10-3 and TRBJ1-1; 8 positions agree with TRBD1. This CDR3 spans 14 amino acids. CDR1 and CDR2 (germline): ENHRY, SYGVKD. J gave up 11 bases and V 0 bases, and 8 bases lay outside the gene matches. The CDR3: CAISESTAGGQAFF. CDR3 nucleotide sequence: TGTGCCATCAGTGAGTCGACGGCAGGGGGCCAGGCTTTCTTT.

The rearrangement uses TRBV4-2 and TRBJ2-3; no clear D gene. This CDR3 is built from 15 residues. The germline V gene has CDR1 LGHNA and CDR2 YNFKEQ. Deletions cut 0 bases from V and 5 bases from J, with 12 bases between. CDR3 sequence (DNA): TGTGCCAGCAGCCAAGAAGAATCCCTAGTAGATACGCAGTATTTT. This translates into CASSQEESLVDTQYF.

The chain joins TRBV6-5 to TRBJ1-1; D is perhaps TRBD1 (6 bases). CDR3 length: 15 amino acids. The germline V gene has CDR1 MNHEY and CDR2 SVGAGI. V lost 6 bases, J lost 0 bases, and 14 bases lay in between. This chain's CDR3 is CASSRIQGLNTEAFF. DNA of the CDR3: TGTGCCAGCAGCCGTATACAGGGTCTGAACACTGAAGCTTTCTTT.

The genes are TRBV9 and TRBJ1-6; D may be TRBD1 (6 bases). Germline CDR1 and CDR2: SGDLS and YYNGEE. V was pared by 3 bases and J by 10 bases, with 17 bases between. The CDR3 has 15 amino acids. CDR3 amino acids: CASSAEGGLRSPLHF. CDR3 bases: TGTGCCAGCAGCGCCGAGGGGGGGCTTCGCTCACCCCTCCACTTT. Combining the CDR3 with reference TRBV9 and TRBJ1-6 gives the whole variable domain DSGVTQTPKHLITATGQRVTLRCSPRSGDLSVYWYQQSLDQGLQFLIQYYNGEERAKGNILERFSAQQFPDLHSELNLSSLELGDSALYFCASSAEGGLRSPLHFGNGTRLTVT.

The J gene is TRBJ1-2, the V gene TRBV19, with D unresolved. The germline V gene encodes CDR1 LNHDA and CDR2 SQIVND (reference sequence). CDR3 length equals 14 residues. Between the trimmed V and J ends, which lost 10 bases and 0 bases, there was a span of 15 bases. CDR3 coding DNA: TGTGCCACCTGGGAGGCGGCACCTAACTATGGCTACACCTTC. This gives the protein CATWEAAPNYGYTF.

The chain has TRBV7-9 and TRBJ1-5; the match to TRBD1 covers 8 bases. This CDR3 spans 13 amino acids. With V trimmed by 8 bases and J by 5 bases, 5 bases remained unmatched. Germline-derived CDR1 and CDR2 are SEHNR and FQNEAQ (reference sequence). CDR3 residues: CASGQGADQPQHF. CDR3 nucleotide sequence: TGTGCCAGCGGGCAGGGGGCGGATCAGCCCCAGCATTTT.

The chain uses TRBV7-2 and TRBJ2-7; 8 nucleotides align to TRBD2. The length of the CDR3 is 18 residues. With 3 bases clipped from V and 3 bases from J, the junction kept 16 bases outside the gene matches. Germline CDR1 SGHTA, CDR2 FQGNSA. CDR3: CASSLEGILAGTFYEQYF. DNA for the CDR3: TGTGCCAGCAGCTTGGAAGGGATTTTAGCGGGGACTTTCTACGAGCAGTACTTC.

The chain carries TRBV5-1 and TRBJ2-7; TRBD1 aligns across 10 bases. This CDR3 contains 14 residues. J gave up 5 bases and V 6 bases, and 8 bases lay outside the gene matches. Germline V lookup: CDR1 SGHRS, CDR2 YFSETQ. This chain's CDR3 is CASTLGTGVHEQYF. DNA for the CDR3: TGCGCCAGCACCCTGGGGACAGGGGTGCACGAGCAGTACTTC.

The chain uses TRBV4-2 and TRBJ2-4; possibly TRBD2 for D (6 bases). Germline-derived CDR1 and CDR2 are LGHNA and YNFKEQ. The CDR3 spans 15 residues. V lost 0 bases, J lost 7 bases, and 13 bases lay in between. As DNA, the CDR3 is TGTGCCAGCAGCCAAGAGGGGGGACTGGAGAACATTCAGTACTTC. Its protein product is CASSQEGGLENIQYF.

The chain is built from TRBV19 and TRBJ1-2, with unresolved D. V was clipped by 5 bases and J by 4 bases, with 14 bases between them. Germline CDR1 LNHDA, CDR2 SQIVND (reference sequence). This CDR3 is built from 14 residues. The CDR3 region has the DNA TGTGCCAGTAGTGCCTGGGAGGAGGGCTATGGCTACACCTTC. Translating it yields CASSAWEEGYGYTF. The variable domain in full, completed from reference TRBV19 and TRBJ1-2, reads DGGITQSPKYLFRKEGQNVTLSCEQNLNHDAMYWYRQDPGQGLRLIYYSQIVNDFQKGDIAEGYSVSREKKESFPLTVTSAQKNPTAFYLCASSAWEEGYGYTFGSGTRLTVV.

This rearrangement joins TRBV7-9 to TRBJ2-1; D may be TRBD1 (6 bases). The CDR3 length is 16 residues. Trimming took 6 bases from V and 8 from J, leaving 23 bases between them. CDR1 SEHNR and CDR2 FQNEAQ come from the germline V gene (reference sequence). This CDR3 is CASSRAGTLRPDEQFF. CDR3 DNA sequence: TGTGCCAGCAGTCGGGCCGGGACACTTCGTCCAGATGAGCAGTTCTTC.

The V call is TRBV19, the J call TRBJ2-1; tentatively, D is TRBD1 (7 bases). CDR1 LNHDA and CDR2 SQIVND come from the germline V gene (reference sequence). This CDR3 is 11 amino acids long. With 10 bases removed from V and 9 bases from J, the gap between germline ends came to 13 bases. The CDR3 region is CATDRRGEQFF. Here the CDR3 DNA reads TGTGCCACGGACAGGAGGGGTGAGCAGTTCTTC.

This sequence joins TRBV10-3 and TRBJ2-3, with 10 bases identical to TRBD1. Losses at the gene ends were 8 bases for V and 7 bases for J; bases not matched to a gene: 9. Germline CDR1 is ENHRY and CDR2 is SYGVKD. The CDR3 contains 14 residues. The CDR3 region is CAIEPGQGTNTQYF. CDR3 sequence (DNA): TGTGCCATCGAACCGGGACAGGGGACCAATACGCAGTATTTT.

The CDR3 sequence: CASSVGSGTSGYQETQYF. The CDR3 coding sequence is TGTGCCAGCAGCGTAGGCTCTGGGACTAGCGGTTACCAAGAGACCCAGTACTTC. The V gene is TRBV9, the J gene TRBJ2-5; TRBD2 agrees at 11 bases. The germline V gene encodes CDR1 SGDLS and CDR2 YYNGEE. V dropped 0 bases and J dropped 0; count of bases not matched to a gene: 7. CDR3 length: 18 amino acids.

The rearrangement links TRBV5-8 to TRBJ2-5, with 7 bases matching TRBD1. CDR3 length: 14 amino acids. CDR1 and CDR2 (germline): SGHTS, YDEGEE. J gave up 4 bases and V 4 bases, and 7 bases lay outside the gene matches. CDR3 residues: CASSPTGLGETQYF. Here the CDR3 DNA reads TGTGCCAGCAGCCCGACAGGGTTGGGAGAGACCCAGTACTTC.

The chain has TRBV18 and TRBJ2-1; 12 nucleotides align to TRBD2. With V trimmed by 1 base and J by 9 bases, 7 bases remained unmatched. The V gene's germline CDR1 is KGHSH and CDR2 LQKENI. This CDR3 contains 16 residues. CDR3 coding DNA: TGTGCCAGCTCACCACGACTAGCGGGAGAAGAGGTTGAGCAGTTCTTC. Translating gives CASSPRLAGEEVEQFF.

The V gene is TRBV6-5, the J gene TRBJ1-1; D is uncertain. The CDR3 has 15 residues. Trimming cost V 4 bases and J 1 base, with 13 bases left between them. CDR1 MNHEY and CDR2 SVGAGI come from the germline V gene. CDR3 amino acids: CASSSISTKNTEAFF. CDR3 DNA sequence: TGTGCCAGCAGTTCAATCTCGACAAAGAACACTGAAGCTTTCTTT.